The 23 T cell receptor beta chains below were found in one sample sequenced in a study of T cell changes during pregnancy in multiple sclerosis. Measured with immunoSEQ multiplex PCR; TCRdb has only the in-frame clones, and not every one. The sample lists around 31,000 clones, roughly 91% occurring once. The sequencing here drew on CD4+ T cells from peripheral blood mononuclear cells, taken in the second trimester of pregnancy. The receptors originated from a female donor with multiple sclerosis, enrolled in a pregnancy study.

This clone was recorded only once. The chain carries TRBV5-6 and TRBJ2-1; 8 nucleotides align to TRBD1. Trimming removed 3 bases from V and 5 bases from J; junction bases left unmatched: 1. Germline CDR1 is SGHDT and CDR2 is YYEEEE. This CDR3 contains 13 residues. The CDR3 spells CASSWTGNNEQFF. CDR3 bases: TGTGCCAGCAGCTGGACAGGGAACAATGAGCAGTTCTTC.

This clone is a singleton in its sample. The chain combines TRBV27 with TRBJ2-1; the match to TRBD2 covers 10 bases. CDR1 and CDR2 (germline): MNHEY, SMNVEV (reference sequence). CDR3 size: 15 residues. Unmatched junction bases numbered 3, after V lost 4 bases and J lost 3 bases. The CDR3 sequence: CASSSPSGSYNEQFF. Written as DNA, the CDR3 is TGTGCCAGCAGTTCGCCTAGCGGGAGCTACAATGAGCAGTTCTTC.

The chain recombines TRBV18 with TRBJ1-1; the match to TRBD1 covers 8 bases. Trimming cost V 2 bases and J 4 bases; bases outside gene matches: 3. Germline assignment: CDR1 KGHSH and CDR2 LQKENI. The CDR3 is 14 residues long. CDR3 sequence (DNA): TGTGCCAGCTCACCAAACACAGGGGGCACTGAAGCTTTCTTT. This codes for CASSPNTGGTEAFF.

The chain employs TRBV5-4 and TRBJ1-2, with 7 bases fitting TRBD1. The ends lost 3 bases at V and 8 bases at J; junction bases unmatched: 7. The germline CDR1 and CDR2 sequences are SGHNT and YYREEE (reference sequence). CDR3 length: 13 residues. The CDR3, as DNA: TGTGCCAGCAGCTCCGACAGGGAGAGAGGCTACACCTTC. It specifies CASSSDRERGYTF.

The J gene is TRBJ1-5, the V gene TRBV6-1; 7 positions agree with TRBD1. CDR1 MNHNS and CDR2 SASEGT come from the germline V gene. V was clipped by 4 bases and J by 4 bases; unmatched bases: 7. The CDR3 is 15 residues long. Written as DNA, the CDR3 is TGTGCCAGCAGTGGGACCGGGACAGCAAATCAGCCCCAGCATTTT. Residues: CASSGTGTANQPQHF.

The chain carries TRBV29-1 and TRBJ2-1, with unresolved D. The CDR3 sequence is 11 residues long. Trimming shortened V by 4 bases and J by 7 bases, and 8 bases separated the two germline ends. The germline CDR1 and CDR2 sequences are SQVTM and ANQGSEA. The CDR3 DNA sequence: TGCAGCGTTGTGGCGGTTAATGAGCAGTTCTTC. Amino acids: CSVVAVNEQFF.

The CDR3 region is CASSVAVSVNVLTF. Written as DNA, the CDR3 is TGTGCCAGCAGCGTAGCTGTCTCTGTCAACGTCCTGACTTTC. This chain uses TRBV9 with TRBJ2-6; D is unclear. CDR3 length equals 14 residues. With 0 bases removed from V and 9 bases from J, the gap between germline ends came to 10 bases. Germline lookup yields CDR1 SGDLS and CDR2 YYNGEE.

The chain carries TRBV18 and TRBJ2-7; 7 bases align to TRBD2. Unmatched junction bases numbered 11, after V lost 6 bases and J lost 3 bases. Per the germline V gene, CDR1 is KGHSH and CDR2 is LQKENI. CDR3 length: 15 amino acids. The CDR3 nucleotides read TGTGCCAGCTCCGCAGGGCTGCGGGAGCTCTACGAGCAGTACTTC. Translated: CASSAGLRELYEQYF.

The count of this clone is one. CDR3 DNA: TGTGCCATCAGACCGGACAGGGTGTTATATGGCTACACCTTC. It specifies CAIRPDRVLYGYTF. V and J are TRBV10-3 and TRBJ1-2; 8 nucleotides align to TRBD1. The germline V gene encodes CDR1 ENHRY and CDR2 SYGVKD. V was pared by 6 bases and J by 5 bases, with 8 bases of the junction left unmatched. This CDR3 has 14 residues.

The sample holds one count of this clone. V gene TRBV19 combines with J gene TRBJ2-1, with 11 bases fitting TRBD2. The J segment lost 4 bases and the V segment lost 6 bases, leaving 5 bases of the junction unmatched. CDR3 length: 15 residues. The germline V gene encodes CDR1 LNHDA and CDR2 SQIVND (reference sequence). CDR3 coding DNA: TGTGCCAGTAGCAAAACTAGCGGGAGTTACAATGAGCAGTTCTTC. This codes for CASSKTSGSYNEQFF.

The genes are TRBV19 and TRBJ2-1; perhaps TRBD1 as D (5 bases). V lost 5 bases to trimming and J lost 6 bases, with 14 bases between them. Looked up from germline, CDR1 is LNHDA and CDR2 is SQIVND (reference sequence). CDR3 length: 14 residues. The CDR3, as DNA: TGTGCCAGTAGTTCATGGCAGGGATTCAATGAGCAGTTCTTC. Translating gives CASSSWQGFNEQFF.

A single count supports this clone. The chain carries TRBV29-1 and TRBJ2-1; D is unresolved. Trimming took off 7 bases at V and 6 bases at J, with 10 bases between the two ends. The CDR3 has 11 amino acids. Germline CDR1 reads SQVTM; CDR2 reads ANQGSEA. The DNA of the CDR3 is TGCAGCGCTGGTGGGCCCAATGAGCAGTTCTTC. This gives the protein CSAGGPNEQFF.

V gene TRBV4-3 combines with J gene TRBJ1-2, with D maybe TRBD1 (6 bases). Deletions cut 5 bases from V and 4 bases from J, with 17 bases between. The CDR3 loop spans 15 amino acids. The V gene's germline CDR1 is LGHNA and CDR2 YSLEER. CDR3 residues: CASSSWEPGAYGYTF. The CDR3 DNA is TGCGCCAGCAGCTCCTGGGAGCCAGGGGCCTATGGCTACACCTTC.

This clone has more than one count but fewer than ten. This rearrangement joins TRBV19 to TRBJ1-5; no reliable D call. CDR3 length: 17 residues. The germline V gene has CDR1 LNHDA and CDR2 SQIVND (reference sequence). V was shortened by 7 bases and J by 6 bases, with 25 bases between the two germline ends. The CDR3 bases are TGTGCCAGTACCCTCCTTAGCTTAGGGAGGCAAGGTCAGCCCCAGCATTTT. Translating gives CASTLLSLGRQGQPQHF.

This clone was seen once. The rearrangement uses TRBV2 and TRBJ1-2, with D tentatively TRBD1 (6 bases). The CDR3 sequence is 15 residues long. Germline V gene data show CDR1 as SNHLY and CDR2 as FYNNEI. Between the trimmed V and J ends, which lost 0 bases and 4 bases, there was a span of 12 bases. The CDR3 sequence is CASSEARGRGYGYTF. Written as DNA, the CDR3 is TGTGCCAGCAGTGAAGCTAGGGGGAGAGGCTATGGCTACACCTTC.

The rearrangement links TRBV19 to TRBJ2-1; possible D gene TRBD1, 6 bases. The V end was cut by 1 base, the J end by 1 base, with 11 bases between. Germline assignment: CDR1 LNHDA and CDR2 SQIVND (reference sequence). This CDR3 spans 16 amino acids. DNA for the CDR3: TGTGCCAGTAGTATAGCTAGGGGGAGTTCCTACAATGAGCAGTTCTTC. It yields the protein CASSIARGSSYNEQFF.

The CDR3 reads CASSALGKGQSEQFF. CDR3 coding DNA: TGTGCCAGCAGTGCCCTAGGGAAGGGACAAAGTGAGCAGTTCTTC. This chain connects TRBV2 to TRBJ2-1, with D maybe TRBD1 (6 bases). The CDR3 length is 15 residues. CDR1 SNHLY and CDR2 FYNNEI come from the germline V gene. The V end lost 4 bases, the J end lost 9 bases, and 19 bases lay between the germline ends.

The V and J genes are TRBV19 and TRBJ2-7, with unresolved D. V was clipped by 4 bases and J by 6 bases, with 10 bases between them. This CDR3 region has 12 residues. CDR1 and CDR2 (germline): LNHDA, SQIVND (reference sequence). The CDR3 reads CASSTSTGEQYF. CDR3 bases: TGTGCCAGTAGTACGTCCACCGGCGAGCAGTACTTC.

The chain employs TRBV5-8 and TRBJ2-6, with D tentatively TRBD1 (5 bases). Trimming pared 4 bases from V and 1 base from J, leaving 9 bases between. From germline, CDR1 is SGHTS and CDR2 YDEGEE. The CDR3 extends over 15 amino acids. CDR3 amino acids: CASSQDISGANVLTF. CDR3 nucleotide sequence: TGTGCCAGCAGCCAGGACATTTCTGGGGCCAACGTCCTGACTTTC.

The J gene is TRBJ2-7, the V gene TRBV19; no definite D call. The CDR3 has 13 amino acids. CDR1 is LNHDA and CDR2 is SQIVND in the germline V gene (reference sequence). V gave up 4 bases and J gave up 2 bases, with 9 bases separating them. CDR3 residues: CASSRQSPYEQYF. The CDR3 DNA reads TGTGCCAGTAGTAGGCAAAGTCCCTACGAGCAGTACTTC.

The chain couples TRBV28 to TRBJ1-2, with no clear D. The CDR3 spans 13 residues. Trimming stripped 5 bases from V and 7 bases from J, with 14 bases between. The germline CDR1 and CDR2 sequences are MDHEN and SYDVKM. The CDR3: CASSLLVSGGYTF. The CDR3 nucleotides read TGTGCCAGCAGTCTGCTGGTGTCAGGTGGCTACACCTTC.

The chain links TRBV7-2 to TRBJ1-3, with a weak D call TRBD1 (5 bases). Looked up from germline, CDR1 is SGHTA and CDR2 is FQGNSA. V gave up 2 bases and J gave up 2 bases, with 10 bases separating them. The CDR3 runs 15 residues. CDR3 nucleotides: TGTGCCAGCAGCTTAATTTCAGGGACTGGAAACACCATATATTTT. It codes for CASSLISGTGNTIYF.

V and J are TRBV2 and TRBJ2-1; 12 nucleotides agree with TRBD2. The V segment lost 9 bases and the J segment 9 bases; nucleotides outside the gene matches: 6. CDR1 is SNHLY and CDR2 is FYNNEI in the germline V gene. This CDR3 region has 13 residues. For the CDR3, the DNA is TGTGCCAGGACTAGCGGGAGCACTGCTGAGCAGTTCTTC. It codes for CARTSGSTAEQFF.